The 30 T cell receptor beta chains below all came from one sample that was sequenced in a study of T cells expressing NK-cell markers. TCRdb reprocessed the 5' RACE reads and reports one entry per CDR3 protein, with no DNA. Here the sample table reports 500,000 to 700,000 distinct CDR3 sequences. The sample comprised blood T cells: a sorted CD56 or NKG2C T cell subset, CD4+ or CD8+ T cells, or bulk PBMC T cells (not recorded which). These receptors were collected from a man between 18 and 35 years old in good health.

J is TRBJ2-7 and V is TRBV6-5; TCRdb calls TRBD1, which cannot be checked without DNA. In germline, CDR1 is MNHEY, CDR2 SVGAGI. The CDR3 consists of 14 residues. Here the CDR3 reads CASSYLGQNGGQYF.

CDR3 amino acids: CASSSGTKYTDTQYF. The chain uses TRBV12-3 or TRBV12-4 and TRBJ2-3; the D call of TRBD2 rests on TCRdb alone, since no DNA is present to check it. The CDR3 contains 15 residues.

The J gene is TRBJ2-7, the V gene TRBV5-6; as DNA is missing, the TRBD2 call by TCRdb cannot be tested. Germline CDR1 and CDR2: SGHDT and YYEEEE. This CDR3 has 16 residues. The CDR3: CASSLKTTSGRASEYF.

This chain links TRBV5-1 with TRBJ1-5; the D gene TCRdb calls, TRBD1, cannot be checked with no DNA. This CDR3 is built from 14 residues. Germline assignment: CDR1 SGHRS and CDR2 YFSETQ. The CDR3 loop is CASSQTGGHGPQHF.

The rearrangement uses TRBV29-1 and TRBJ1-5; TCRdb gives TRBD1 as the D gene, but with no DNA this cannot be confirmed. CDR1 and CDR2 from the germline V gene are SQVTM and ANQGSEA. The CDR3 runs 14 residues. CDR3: CSGTQGKSNQPQHF.

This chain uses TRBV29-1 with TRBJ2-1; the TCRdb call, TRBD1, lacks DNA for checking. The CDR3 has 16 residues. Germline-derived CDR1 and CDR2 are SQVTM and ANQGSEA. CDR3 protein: CSARYSGTGIPNEQFF.

CDR3: CASSQVRDNEQFF. The chain has TRBV4-2 and TRBJ2-1. This CDR3 has 13 amino acids. Germline CDR1 is LGHNA and CDR2 is YNFKEQ.

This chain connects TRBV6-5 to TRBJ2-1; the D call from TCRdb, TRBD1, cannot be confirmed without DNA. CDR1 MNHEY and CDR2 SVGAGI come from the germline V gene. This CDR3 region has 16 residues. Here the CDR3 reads CASSYSGGPSYNEQFF.

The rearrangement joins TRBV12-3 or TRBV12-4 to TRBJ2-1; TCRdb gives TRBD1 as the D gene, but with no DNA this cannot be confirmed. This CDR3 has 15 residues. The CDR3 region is CASSLEGGGYNEQFF.

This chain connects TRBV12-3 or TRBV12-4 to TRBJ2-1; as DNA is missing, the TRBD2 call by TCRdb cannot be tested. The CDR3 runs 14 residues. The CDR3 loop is CASSPDYRNNEQFF.

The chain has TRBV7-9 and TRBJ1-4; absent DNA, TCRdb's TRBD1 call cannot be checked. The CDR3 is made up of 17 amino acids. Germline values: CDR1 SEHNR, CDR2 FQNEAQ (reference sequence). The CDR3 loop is CASSLQVLGGVGEKLFF.

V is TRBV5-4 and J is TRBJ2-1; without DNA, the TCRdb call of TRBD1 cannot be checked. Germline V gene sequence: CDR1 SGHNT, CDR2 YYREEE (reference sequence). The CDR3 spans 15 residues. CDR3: CASGVEDRQGNEQFF.

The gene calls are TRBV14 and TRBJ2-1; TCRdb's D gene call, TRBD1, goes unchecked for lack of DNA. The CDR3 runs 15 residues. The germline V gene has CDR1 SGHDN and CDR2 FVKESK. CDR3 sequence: CASSTNPTPLDEQFF. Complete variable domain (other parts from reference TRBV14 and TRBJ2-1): EAGVTQFPSHSVIEKGQTVTLRCDPISGHDNLYWYRRVMGKEIKFLLHFVKESKQDESGMPNNRFLAERTGGTYSTLKVQPAELEDSGVYFCASSTNPTPLDEQFFGPGTRLTVL.

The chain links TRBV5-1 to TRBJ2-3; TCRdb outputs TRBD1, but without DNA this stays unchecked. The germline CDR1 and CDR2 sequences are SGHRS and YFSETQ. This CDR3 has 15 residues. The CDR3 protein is CASSFTGVYTDTQYF.

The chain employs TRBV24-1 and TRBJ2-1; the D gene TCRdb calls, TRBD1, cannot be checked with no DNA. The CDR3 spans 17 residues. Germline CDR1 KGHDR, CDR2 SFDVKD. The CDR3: CATSDFAPGTGFYEQFF.

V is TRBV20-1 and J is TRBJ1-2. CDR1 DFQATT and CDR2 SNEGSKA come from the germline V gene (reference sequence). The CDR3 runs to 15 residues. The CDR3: CSARKTTEPSYGYTF.

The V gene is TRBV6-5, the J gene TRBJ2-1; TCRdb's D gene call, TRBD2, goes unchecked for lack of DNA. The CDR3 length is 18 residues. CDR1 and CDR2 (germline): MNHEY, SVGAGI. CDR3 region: CASSYFWTSGRDYNEQFF.

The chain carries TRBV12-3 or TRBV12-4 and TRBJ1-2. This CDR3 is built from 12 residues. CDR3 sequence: CASSLESAGYTF.

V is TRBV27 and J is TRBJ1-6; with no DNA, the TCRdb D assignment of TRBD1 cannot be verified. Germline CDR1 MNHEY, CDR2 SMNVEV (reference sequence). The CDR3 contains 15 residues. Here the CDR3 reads CASSGTGTGNSPLHF.

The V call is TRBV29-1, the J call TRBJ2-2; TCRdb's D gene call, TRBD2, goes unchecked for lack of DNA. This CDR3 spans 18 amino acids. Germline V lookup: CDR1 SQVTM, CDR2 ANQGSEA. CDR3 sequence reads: CSVKPWTSGRVGTGELFF.

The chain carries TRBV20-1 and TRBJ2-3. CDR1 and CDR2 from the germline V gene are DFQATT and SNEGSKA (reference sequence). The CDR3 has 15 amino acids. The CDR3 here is CSARDLGSVGDTQYF.

This CDR3 reads CASSLEPLAREQFF. The chain is built from TRBV7-2 and TRBJ2-1; TCRdb indicates TRBD2, and absent DNA this call remains unverified. CDR3 length: 14 residues. CDR1 SGHTA and CDR2 FQGNSA come from the germline V gene.

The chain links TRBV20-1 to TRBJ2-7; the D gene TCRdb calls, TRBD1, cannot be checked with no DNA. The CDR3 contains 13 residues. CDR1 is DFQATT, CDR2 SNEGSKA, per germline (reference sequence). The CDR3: CSANRVSGTEQYF.

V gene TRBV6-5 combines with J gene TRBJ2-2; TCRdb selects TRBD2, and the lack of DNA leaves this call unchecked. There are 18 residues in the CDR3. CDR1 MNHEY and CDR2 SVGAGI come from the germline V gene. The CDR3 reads CASSYSARAESNTGELFF.

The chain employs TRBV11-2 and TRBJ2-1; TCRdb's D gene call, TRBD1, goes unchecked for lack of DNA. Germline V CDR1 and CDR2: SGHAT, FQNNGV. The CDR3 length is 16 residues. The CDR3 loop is CASSLGDSLGYNEQFF.

The CDR3 reads CASSYQGPAYEQYF. This chain uses TRBV5-6 with TRBJ2-7; the TRBD2 assignment by TCRdb is unverifiable without DNA. CDR3 length equals 14 residues. CDR1 is SGHDT, CDR2 YYEEEE, per germline.

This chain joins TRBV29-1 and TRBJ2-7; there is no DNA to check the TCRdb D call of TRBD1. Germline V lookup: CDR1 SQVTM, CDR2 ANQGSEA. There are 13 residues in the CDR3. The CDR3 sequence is CSVELQGGYEQYF.

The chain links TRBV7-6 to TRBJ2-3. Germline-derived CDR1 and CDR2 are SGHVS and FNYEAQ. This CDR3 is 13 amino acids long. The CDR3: CASSGDQGDTQYF.

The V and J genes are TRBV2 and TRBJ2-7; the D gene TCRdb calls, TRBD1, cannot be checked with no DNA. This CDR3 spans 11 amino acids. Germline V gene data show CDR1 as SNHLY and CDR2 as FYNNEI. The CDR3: CASTSRVEQYF.

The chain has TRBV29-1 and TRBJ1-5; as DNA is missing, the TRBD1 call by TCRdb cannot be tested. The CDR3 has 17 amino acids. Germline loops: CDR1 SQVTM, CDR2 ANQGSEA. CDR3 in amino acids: CSVVFEGARYSNQPQHF.